This TCR beta chain stems from a study of identical twins. This CDR3 region has 12 residues. Germline V gene data show CDR1 as MDHEN and CDR2 as SYDVKM. V was trimmed by 6 bases and J by 8 bases, leaving 13 bases between them. Unique molecular identifiers were in the cDNA, with template-switch universal primer binding. TCRdb redid the calling of the 5' RACE reads with MiXCR, one entry per CDR3 protein. This table holds a few hundred thousand distinct CDR3 sequences, under 12% found once. The source of this sequence is a man aged 50 or older in good health. Sequencing was done on a sample of memory T cells sorted from blood. V usage is TRBV28 and J usage is TRBJ1-1; D not resolved. The CDR3, as DNA: TGTGCCAGCAGCCAGGTGAGGACGGAAGCTTTCTTT. As protein: CASSQVRTEAFF.